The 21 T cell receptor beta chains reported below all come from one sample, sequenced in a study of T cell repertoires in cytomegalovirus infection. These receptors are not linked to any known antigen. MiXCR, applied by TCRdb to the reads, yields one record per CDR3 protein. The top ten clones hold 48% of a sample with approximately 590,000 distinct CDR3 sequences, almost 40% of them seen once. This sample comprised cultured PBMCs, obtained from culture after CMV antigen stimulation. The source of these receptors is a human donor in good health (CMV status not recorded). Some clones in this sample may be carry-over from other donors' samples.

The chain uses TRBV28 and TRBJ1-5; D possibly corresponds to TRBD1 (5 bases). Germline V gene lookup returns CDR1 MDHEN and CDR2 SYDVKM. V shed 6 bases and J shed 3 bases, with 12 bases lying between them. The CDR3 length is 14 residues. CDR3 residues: CASSARQYNQPQHF. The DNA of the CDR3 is TGTGCCAGCAGCGCTCGACAGTACAATCAGCCCCAGCATTTT.

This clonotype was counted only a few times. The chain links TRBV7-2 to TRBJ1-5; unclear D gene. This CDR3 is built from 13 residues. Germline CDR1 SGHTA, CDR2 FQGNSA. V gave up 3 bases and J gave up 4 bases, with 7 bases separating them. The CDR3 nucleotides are TGTGCCAGCAGCTTCATGGAAAATCAGCCCCAGCATTTT. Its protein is CASSFMENQPQHF.

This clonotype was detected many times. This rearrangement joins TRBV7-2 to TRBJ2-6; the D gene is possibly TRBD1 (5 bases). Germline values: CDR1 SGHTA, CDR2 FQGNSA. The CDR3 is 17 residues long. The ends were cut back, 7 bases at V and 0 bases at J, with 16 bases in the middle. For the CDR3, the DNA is TGTGCCAGCACCCCACCAGGGAAGAGCTCTGGGGCCAACGTCCTGACTTTC. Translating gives CASTPPGKSSGANVLTF.

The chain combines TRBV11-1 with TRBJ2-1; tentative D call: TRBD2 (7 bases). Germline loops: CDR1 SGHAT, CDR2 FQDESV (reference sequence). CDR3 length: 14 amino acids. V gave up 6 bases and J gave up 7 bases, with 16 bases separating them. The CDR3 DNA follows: TGTGCCAGCAGGGGAGGGGGGGCGGGTAATGAGCAGTTCTTC. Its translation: CASRGGGAGNEQFF. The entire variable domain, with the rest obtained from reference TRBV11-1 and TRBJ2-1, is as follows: EAEVAQSPRYKITEKSQAVAFWCDPISGHATLYWYRQILGQGPELLVQFQDESVVDDSQLPKDRFSAERLKGVDSTLKIQPAELGDSAMYLCASRGGGAGNEQFFGPGTRLTVL.

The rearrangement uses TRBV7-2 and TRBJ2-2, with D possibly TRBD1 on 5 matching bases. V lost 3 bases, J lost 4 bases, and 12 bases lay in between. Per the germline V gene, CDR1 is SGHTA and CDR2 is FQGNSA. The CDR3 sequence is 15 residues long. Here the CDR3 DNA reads TGTGCCAGCAGCTTCAAGGGGTCCTTCACCGGGGAGCTGTTTTTT. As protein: CASSFKGSFTGELFF.

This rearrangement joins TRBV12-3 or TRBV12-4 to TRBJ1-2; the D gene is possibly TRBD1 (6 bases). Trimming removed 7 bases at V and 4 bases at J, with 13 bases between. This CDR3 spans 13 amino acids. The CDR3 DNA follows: TGTGCCAGCACCATACAGGGACCCTATGGCTACACCTTC. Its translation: CASTIQGPYGYTF.

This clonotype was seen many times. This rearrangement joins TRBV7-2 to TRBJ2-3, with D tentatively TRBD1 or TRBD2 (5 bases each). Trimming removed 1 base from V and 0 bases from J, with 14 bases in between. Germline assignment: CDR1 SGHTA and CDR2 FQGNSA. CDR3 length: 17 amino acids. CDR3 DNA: TGTGCCAGCAGCTTAGGTCCCCGGGGCCCTAGCACAGATACGCAGTATTTT. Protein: CASSLGPRGPSTDTQYF. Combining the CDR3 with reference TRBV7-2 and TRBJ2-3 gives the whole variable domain GAGVSQSPSNKVTEKGKDVELRCDPISGHTALYWYRQSLGQGLEFLIYFQGNSAPDKSGLPSDRFSAERTGGSVSTLTIQRTQQEDSAVYLCASSLGPRGPSTDTQYFGPGTRLTVL.

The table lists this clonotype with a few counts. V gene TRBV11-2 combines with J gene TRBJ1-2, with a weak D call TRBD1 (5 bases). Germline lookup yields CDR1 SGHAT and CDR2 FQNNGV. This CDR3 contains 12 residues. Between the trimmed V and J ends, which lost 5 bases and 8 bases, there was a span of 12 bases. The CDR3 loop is CASSPAGTGYTF. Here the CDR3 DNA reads TGTGCCAGCAGCCCAGCAGGGACCGGCTACACCTTC.

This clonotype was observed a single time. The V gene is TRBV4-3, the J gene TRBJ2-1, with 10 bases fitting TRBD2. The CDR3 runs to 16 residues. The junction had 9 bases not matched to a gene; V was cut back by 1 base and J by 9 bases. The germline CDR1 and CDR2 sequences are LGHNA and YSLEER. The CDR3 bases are TGCGCCAGCAGCCAAGTGGGGGCTAGCGGGAGCGTTGAGCAGTTCTTC. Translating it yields CASSQVGASGSVEQFF.

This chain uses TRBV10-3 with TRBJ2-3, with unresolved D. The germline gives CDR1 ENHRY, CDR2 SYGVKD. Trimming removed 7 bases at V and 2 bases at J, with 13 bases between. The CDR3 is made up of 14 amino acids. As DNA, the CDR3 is TGTGCCATCACTCCGGACCCTTCCACAGATACGCAGTATTTT. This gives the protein CAITPDPSTDTQYF.

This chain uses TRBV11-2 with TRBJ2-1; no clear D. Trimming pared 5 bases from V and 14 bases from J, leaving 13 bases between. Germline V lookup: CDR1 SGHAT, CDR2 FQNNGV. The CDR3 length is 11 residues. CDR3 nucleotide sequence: TGTGCCAGCAGCCCCGGACGGAGTAAGTTCTTC. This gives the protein CASSPGRSKFF.

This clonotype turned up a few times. CDR3 DNA: TGCGCCAGCAGCTTGGACGTTAGCGGGGGTGATGAGCAGTTCTTC. Amino acids: CASSLDVSGGDEQFF. The chain combines TRBV5-1 with TRBJ2-1; TRBD2 matches 9 bases. The CDR3 length is 15 residues. The trim removed 0 bases at V and 8 bases at J, leaving 6 bases unmatched. CDR1 and CDR2 (germline): SGHRS, YFSETQ.

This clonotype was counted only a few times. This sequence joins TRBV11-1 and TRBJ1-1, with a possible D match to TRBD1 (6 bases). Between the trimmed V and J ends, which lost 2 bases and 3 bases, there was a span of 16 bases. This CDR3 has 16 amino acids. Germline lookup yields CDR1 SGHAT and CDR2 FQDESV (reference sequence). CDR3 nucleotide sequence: TGTGCCAGCAGCTTAACAGGGTCAGAGGGGGACACTGAAGCTTTCTTT. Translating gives CASSLTGSEGDTEAFF.

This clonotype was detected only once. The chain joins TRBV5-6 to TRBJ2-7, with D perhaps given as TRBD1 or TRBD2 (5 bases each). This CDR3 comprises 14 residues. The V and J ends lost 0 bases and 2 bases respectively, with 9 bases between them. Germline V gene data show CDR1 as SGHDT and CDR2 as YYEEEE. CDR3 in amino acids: CASSLGDPAYEQYF. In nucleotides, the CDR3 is TGTGCCAGCAGCTTGGGGGACCCTGCCTACGAGCAGTACTTC.

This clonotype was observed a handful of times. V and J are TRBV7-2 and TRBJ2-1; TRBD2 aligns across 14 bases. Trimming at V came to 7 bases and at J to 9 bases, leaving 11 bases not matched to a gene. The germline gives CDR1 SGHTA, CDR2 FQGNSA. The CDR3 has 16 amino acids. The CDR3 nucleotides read TGTGCCAGCACCGTACCGGGACTAGCGGGAGAGGGTGAGCAGTTCTTC. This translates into CASTVPGLAGEGEQFF. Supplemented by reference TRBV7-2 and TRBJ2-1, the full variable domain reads GAGVSQSPSNKVTEKGKDVELRCDPISGHTALYWYRQSLGQGLEFLIYFQGNSAPDKSGLPSDRFSAERTGGSVSTLTIQRTQQEDSAVYLCASTVPGLAGEGEQFFGPGTRLTVL.

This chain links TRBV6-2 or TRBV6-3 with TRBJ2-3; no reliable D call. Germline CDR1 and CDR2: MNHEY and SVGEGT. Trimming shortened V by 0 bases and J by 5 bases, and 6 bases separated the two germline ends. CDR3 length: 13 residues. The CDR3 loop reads CASSYSSVDTQYF. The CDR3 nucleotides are TGTGCCAGCAGTTACTCGAGTGTAGATACGCAGTATTTT.

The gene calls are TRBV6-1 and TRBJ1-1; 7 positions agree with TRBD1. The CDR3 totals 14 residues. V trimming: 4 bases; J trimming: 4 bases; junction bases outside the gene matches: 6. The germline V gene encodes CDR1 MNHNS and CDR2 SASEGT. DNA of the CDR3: TGTGCCAGCAGTGGACAGGGTCTAGGCACTGAAGCTTTCTTT. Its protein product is CASSGQGLGTEAFF.

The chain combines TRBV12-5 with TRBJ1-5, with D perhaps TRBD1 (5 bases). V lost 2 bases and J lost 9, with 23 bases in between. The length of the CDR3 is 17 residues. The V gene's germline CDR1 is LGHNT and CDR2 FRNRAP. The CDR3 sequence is CASGLLQRQRYGRPQHF. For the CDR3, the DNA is TGTGCTAGTGGTTTGCTTCAAAGACAGCGGTATGGGCGGCCCCAGCATTTT.

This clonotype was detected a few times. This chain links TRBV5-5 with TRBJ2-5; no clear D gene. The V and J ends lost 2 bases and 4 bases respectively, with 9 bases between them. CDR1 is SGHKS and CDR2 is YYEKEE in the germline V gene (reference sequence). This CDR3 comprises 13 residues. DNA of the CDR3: TGTGCCAGCAGCTTTGCCGAAAGAGAGACCCAGTACTTC. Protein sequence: CASSFAERETQYF. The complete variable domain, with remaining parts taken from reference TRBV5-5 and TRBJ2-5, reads DAGVTQSPTHLIKTRGQQVTLRCSPISGHKSVSWYQQVLGQGPQFIFQYYEKEERGRGNFPDRFSARQFPNYSSELNVNALLLGDSALYLCASSFAERETQYFGPGTRLLVL.

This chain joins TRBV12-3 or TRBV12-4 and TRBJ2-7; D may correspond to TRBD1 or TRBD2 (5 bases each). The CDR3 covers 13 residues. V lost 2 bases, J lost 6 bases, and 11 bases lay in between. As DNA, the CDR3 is TGTGCCAGCAGTTTACATGGGGGTGCCGAGCAGTACTTC. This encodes CASSLHGGAEQYF.

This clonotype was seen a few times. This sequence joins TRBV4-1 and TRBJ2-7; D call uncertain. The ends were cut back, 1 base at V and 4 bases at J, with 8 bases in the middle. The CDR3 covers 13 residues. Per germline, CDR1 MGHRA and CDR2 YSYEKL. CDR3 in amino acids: CASSQAVGYEQYF. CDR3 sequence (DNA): TGCGCCAGCAGCCAAGCCGTAGGGTACGAGCAGTACTTC.